This TCR beta chain emerged from a study of blood T cells in healthy people across ages. General study findings and limits: When set beside aged donors, long-lived donors presented more naive CD4+ cells and higher diversity.

This CDR3 comprises 13 residues. Trimming pared 2 bases from V and 3 bases from J, leaving 8 bases between. Germline values: CDR1 SGHTA, CDR2 FQGNSA. The amount of total RNA extracted per sample was at least 5.5 micrograms. To note about this clonotype: The target antigen is unknown.

A sample-barcoded 5' primer and a J-beta primer mix were used in a second PCR of about 7 to 12 cycles. Using its own MiXCR run on the 5' RACE reads, TCRdb lists one record per CDR3 protein. This table has around 1,000,000 distinct CDR3 sequences, under 30% appearing once. The same sample was also studied in work on T cells of mothers and their children. As that report states: Slightly higher but non-significant overlap marked related mother-child pairs versus unrelated pairs.

This chain uses TRBV7-2 with TRBJ2-7; D gene uncertain. The clonotype originates from a girl aged 2 to 9 in good health. Material for sequencing was blood. CDR3 in DNA: TGTGCCAGCAGCTTATCGCTCTACTACGAGCAGTACTTC. This gives the protein CASSLSLYYEQYF.